The 32 T cell receptor beta chains listed next were all sequenced from one sample in a study of Ad26.COV2.S vaccination and SARS-CoV-2 variants. Assay: immunoSEQ multiplex PCR; the TCRdb copy retains only in-frame clones and omits some. The sample carries under 400,000 clones, around 86% recorded once. Treatment defined: some 20 received Ad26.COV2.S at low or high dose, single or two shots; roughly five received placebo; per-sample allocation not given. Sampling occurred on day 63 after the first vaccine or placebo injection. This sample comprised peripheral blood, obtained in a trial of Ad26.COV2.S vaccine versus placebo. The receptors were sampled from a person aged 18-65 years who received the Ad26.COV2.S COVID-19 vaccine or a placebo.

This chain joins TRBV7-8 and TRBJ1-5; no clear D gene. There are 15 residues in the CDR3. Germline V gene sequence: CDR1 SGHVS, CDR2 FQNEAQ. Trimming removed 5 bases at V and 5 bases at J, with 16 bases between. The CDR3 region is CASSPNVGPYQPQHF. CDR3 sequence (DNA): TGTGCCAGCAGCCCAAACGTGGGTCCGTATCAGCCCCAGCATTTT.

The chain carries TRBV6-5 and TRBJ1-3; D is uncertain. This CDR3 comprises 14 residues. CDR1 and CDR2 (germline): MNHEY, SVGAGI. V was pared by 8 bases and J by 0 bases, with 11 bases between. The CDR3 is CASLTDYSGNTIYF. CDR3 in DNA: TGTGCCAGCCTCACAGATTACTCTGGAAACACCATATATTTT.

This sequence joins TRBV5-1 and TRBJ1-1; a possible D gene is TRBD1 (6 bases). V was clipped by 1 base and J by 1 base, with 11 bases between them. The CDR3 has 15 amino acids. Germline V lookup: CDR1 SGHRS, CDR2 YFSETQ. CDR3 in amino acids: CASSLYGGANTEAFF. In DNA, the CDR3 is TGCGCCAGCAGCTTGTACGGGGGCGCGAACACTGAAGCTTTCTTT.

The V gene is TRBV20-1, the J gene TRBJ1-6, with D perhaps matching TRBD1 (6 bases). The CDR3 runs 15 residues. The germline V gene encodes CDR1 DFQATT and CDR2 SNEGSKA (reference sequence). V dropped 3 bases and J dropped 5 bases, with 14 bases sitting between them. As DNA, the CDR3 is TGCAGTGCTAGTGATGGGGGCTTCAATAATTCACCCCTCCACTTT. This codes for CSASDGGFNNSPLHF.

The chain employs TRBV7-3 and TRBJ2-2; tentative D call: TRBD1 (5 bases). V was pared by 5 bases and J by 4 bases, with 11 bases between. Germline-derived CDR1 and CDR2 are SGHTA and FQGTGA. This CDR3 has 14 amino acids. CDR3: CASSPQGGTGELFF. The CDR3 nucleotides are TGTGCCAGCAGCCCCCAGGGTGGCACCGGGGAGCTGTTTTTT. Drawing the rest from reference TRBV7-3 and TRBJ2-2, the complete variable domain is GAGVSQTPSNKVTEKGKYVELRCDPISGHTALYWYRQSLGQGPEFLIYFQGTGAADDSGLPNDRFFAVRPEGSVSTLKIQRTERGDSAVYLCASSPQGGTGELFFGEGSRLTVL.

The chain has TRBV7-9 and TRBJ1-2; D perhaps matches TRBD1 (5 bases). This CDR3 contains 14 residues. Trimming removed 1 base at V and 4 bases at J, with 10 bases between. Germline CDR1 is SEHNR and CDR2 is FQNEAQ (reference sequence). The CDR3 here is CASSLGGLAYGYTF. The CDR3 nucleotides are TGTGCCAGCAGCTTAGGGGGCCTTGCCTATGGCTACACCTTC.

This clone was seen more than once but under ten times. The chain has TRBV30 and TRBJ1-2; D remains unclear. CDR1 and CDR2 from the germline V gene are GTSNPN and SVGIG (reference sequence). The V end was cut by 4 bases, the J end by 4 bases, with 10 bases between. The CDR3 has 12 amino acids. CDR3 loop: CAWTDGRYGYTF. CDR3 bases: TGTGCCTGGACAGACGGCCGCTATGGCTACACCTTC.

The chain employs TRBV3-1 (or the pseudogene TRBV3-2) and TRBJ2-1, with no clear D. Trimming took 7 bases from V and 8 from J, leaving 21 bases between them. CDR3 length: 15 residues. The germline V gene has CDR1 LGHDT and CDR2 YNNKEL (reference sequence). The CDR3: CASTFARRSSHEQFF. The CDR3 DNA reads as TGTGCCAGCACCTTTGCGCGCCGGTCCTCCCATGAGCAGTTCTTC.

The chain carries TRBV5-6 and TRBJ1-5, with D maybe TRBD1 (5 bases). Germline CDR1 SGHDT, CDR2 YYEEEE. The CDR3 runs 16 residues. The germline V and J ends were trimmed by 0 bases and 0 bases, with 10 bases remaining between them. DNA of the CDR3: TGTGCCAGCAGCTTGGCGGGGCTGTATAGCAATCAGCCCCAGCATTTT. Translated: CASSLAGLYSNQPQHF.

CDR3 region: CASSLVATNTGELFF. The CDR3 DNA follows: TGCGCCAGCAGCTTGGTGGCCACTAACACCGGGGAGCTGTTTTTT. This chain connects TRBV5-1 to TRBJ2-2; D gene unclear. V lost 0 bases and J lost 2, with 8 bases in between. The CDR3 is 15 residues long. Germline V lookup: CDR1 SGHRS, CDR2 YFSETQ.

This clone was detected only a few times. The rearrangement links TRBV7-3 to TRBJ1-5; D unclear. Germline assignment: CDR1 SGHTA and CDR2 FQGTGA. CDR3 length: 14 residues. V was shortened by 5 bases and J by 4 bases, with 12 bases between the two germline ends. This CDR3 reads CASSPGSGNQPQHF. As DNA, the CDR3 is TGTGCCAGCAGCCCAGGATCTGGGAATCAGCCCCAGCATTTT.

This sequence joins TRBV30 and TRBJ2-7; D gene ambiguous. The CDR3 is made up of 11 amino acids. V was clipped by 4 bases and J by 5 bases, with 9 bases between them. In germline, CDR1 is GTSNPN, CDR2 SVGIG (reference sequence). The DNA of the CDR3 is TGTGCCTGGACCCAAAACCACGAGCAGTACTTC. It encodes CAWTQNHEQYF.

The chain has TRBV27 and TRBJ1-1; a possible D gene is TRBD1 (5 bases). The CDR3 runs 17 residues. Germline V gene data show CDR1 as MNHEY and CDR2 as SMNVEV (reference sequence). V lost 5 bases and J 1 base, leaving 20 bases between the germline ends. The CDR3 DNA reads as TGTGCCAGCAGTCCCAGAGGGGCACTACTTCGGAACACTGAAGCTTTCTTT. As protein: CASSPRGALLRNTEAFF.

V usage is TRBV5-6 and J usage is TRBJ1-2, with D unresolved. Germline V gene sequence: CDR1 SGHDT, CDR2 YYEEEE. V lost 1 base and J lost 8, with 12 bases in between. CDR3 length: 13 amino acids. In DNA, the CDR3 is TGTGCCAGCAGCTTGATGGGGAATTCGGGCTACACCTTC. Protein product: CASSLMGNSGYTF.

The chain uses TRBV6-5 and TRBJ2-7; tentatively, D is TRBD2 (6 bases). This CDR3 has 14 residues. Germline CDR1 and CDR2: MNHEY and SVGAGI. The germline V and J ends were trimmed by 6 bases and 6 bases, with 18 bases remaining between them. CDR3 loop: CASSDSGGLLEQYF. CDR3 nucleotide sequence: TGTGCCAGCAGCGACAGTGGAGGGCTTCTCGAGCAGTACTTC.

The chain is built from TRBV30 and TRBJ1-1; TRBD1 aligns across 9 bases. CDR1 is GTSNPN and CDR2 is SVGIG in the germline V gene (reference sequence). Trimming cost V 3 bases and J 4 bases; bases outside gene matches: 3. The CDR3 sequence is 13 residues long. CDR3 DNA: TGTGCCTGGAGAAAGACAGGGGGCACTGAAGCTTTCTTT. This codes for CAWRKTGGTEAFF.

In DNA, the CDR3 is TGTGCCAGCAGTTTAGCAGGCCACACCCTGAACACCGGGGAGCTGTTTTTT. Translated: CASSLAGHTLNTGELFF. The chain is built from TRBV27 and TRBJ2-2; D is undetermined. This CDR3 is 17 amino acids long. CDR1 MNHEY and CDR2 SMNVEV come from the germline V gene (reference sequence). The V end was cut by 2 bases, the J end by 1 base, with 14 bases between.

This clone was detected only a few times. The chain links TRBV4-1 to TRBJ1-1; D remains ambiguous. The V and J ends lost 4 bases and 1 base respectively, with 7 bases between them. The CDR3 runs 13 residues. The germline gives CDR1 MGHRA, CDR2 YSYEKL. The CDR3 region has the DNA TGCGCCAGCAGCCCTAAAGAGAACACTGAAGCTTTCTTT. It yields the protein CASSPKENTEAFF.

The chain employs TRBV7-8 and TRBJ1-1; no firm D call. The germline V gene has CDR1 SGHVS and CDR2 FQNEAQ. V lost 6 bases to trimming and J lost 2 bases, with 7 bases between them. The CDR3 covers 12 residues. CDR3 sequence reads: CASSWRNTEAFF. The CDR3 region has the DNA TGTGCCAGCAGTTGGAGAAACACTGAAGCTTTCTTT.

This rearrangement joins TRBV2 to TRBJ2-7, with unresolved D. Looked up from germline, CDR1 is SNHLY and CDR2 is FYNNEI. V dropped 6 bases and J dropped 2 bases, with 14 bases sitting between them. The CDR3 is 14 residues long. DNA of the CDR3: TGTGCCAGCAGGAAAGGCGGCTCCACCTACGAGCAGTACTTC. Its translation: CASRKGGSTYEQYF.

This rearrangement joins TRBV5-1 to TRBJ1-4; 7 nucleotides line up with TRBD1. This CDR3 contains 16 residues. The germline V gene encodes CDR1 SGHRS and CDR2 YFSETQ. V shed 4 bases, J shed 0 bases, and the junction held 6 bases outside the gene matches. The CDR3 loop is CASSTGTDATNEKLFF. CDR3 DNA: TGCGCCAGCAGCACTGGGACAGATGCAACTAATGAAAAACTGTTTTTT.

The chain has TRBV3-1 (or the pseudogene TRBV3-2) and TRBJ1-2; TRBD1 matches 12 bases. V shed 0 bases, J shed 8 bases, and the junction held 4 bases outside the gene matches. The CDR3 has 15 amino acids. Germline CDR1 and CDR2: LGHDT and YNNKEL (reference sequence). The CDR3 protein is CASSQDGTGGRGYTF. The CDR3 DNA reads TGTGCCAGCAGCCAAGATGGGACAGGGGGCAGGGGCTACACCTTC.

The gene calls are TRBV10-3 and TRBJ2-7; the match to TRBD1 covers 9 bases. V dropped 5 bases and J dropped 4; count of bases not matched to a gene: 3. The germline CDR1 and CDR2 sequences are ENHRY and SYGVKD. This CDR3 region has 13 residues. CDR3 sequence (DNA): TGTGCCATCAGTCGGGACAGGGATTACGAGCAGTACTTC. This codes for CAISRDRDYEQYF.

The V call is TRBV5-1, the J call TRBJ2-3; 7 nucleotides line up with TRBD2. V was pared by 4 bases and J by 2 bases, with 7 bases of the junction left unmatched. This CDR3 is built from 15 residues. The germline CDR1 and CDR2 sequences are SGHRS and YFSETQ. CDR3 sequence reads: CASSGEGRVTDTQYF. The CDR3 DNA reads TGCGCCAGCAGCGGGGAGGGGCGCGTCACAGATACGCAGTATTTT.

This chain links TRBV24-1 with TRBJ2-3, with 8 bases fitting TRBD2. Germline CDR1 KGHDR, CDR2 SFDVKD. The CDR3 spans 20 residues. Trimming at V came to 3 bases and at J to 6 bases, leaving 22 bases not matched to a gene. CDR3 residues: CATSDARTSQRPQGRDTQYF. The CDR3 nucleotides are TGTGCCACCAGTGATGCAAGGACTAGCCAGCGGCCTCAGGGCCGGGATACGCAGTATTTT.

This chain connects TRBV9 to TRBJ2-2; 12 bases are a match to TRBD1. V was pared by 6 bases and J by 5 bases, with 11 bases of the junction left unmatched. The CDR3 covers 17 residues. Germline loops: CDR1 SGDLS, CDR2 YYNGEE. CDR3: CASKPGQGAKYTGELFF. DNA of the CDR3: TGTGCCAGCAAGCCGGGACAGGGGGCGAAGTATACCGGGGAGCTGTTTTTT.

The rearrangement joins TRBV6-5 to TRBJ2-3, with a possible D match to TRBD2 (6 bases). Germline V gene sequence: CDR1 MNHEY, CDR2 SVGAGI. V lost 6 bases, J lost 6 bases, and 13 bases lay in between. The CDR3 totals 13 residues. This chain's CDR3 is CASRTPRGDTQYF. The CDR3 nucleotides read TGTGCCAGCAGGACCCCCCGGGGGGATACGCAGTATTTT.

In its sample, this clone was seen a few times. This rearrangement joins TRBV19 to TRBJ1-3, with 7 bases aligning to TRBD1. CDR1 and CDR2 from the germline V gene are LNHDA and SQIVND (reference sequence). With V trimmed by 4 bases and J by 4 bases, 4 bases remained unmatched. There are 14 residues in the CDR3. The CDR3 nucleotides read TGTGCCAGTAGTACCACAGGGGCCGGAAACACCATATATTTT. It encodes CASSTTGAGNTIYF.

The chain joins TRBV3-1 (or the pseudogene TRBV3-2) to TRBJ2-6, with 9 bases that match TRBD1. Germline loops: CDR1 LGHDT, CDR2 YNNKEL (reference sequence). This CDR3 region has 19 residues. The V gene end was trimmed by 2 bases and the J gene end by 0 bases; junction bases not matched to a gene: 8. The DNA of the CDR3 is TGTGCCAGCAGCCAACCTCAACAGGGGGCGAGCTCTGGGGCCAACGTCCTGACTTTC. Translating it yields CASSQPQQGASSGANVLTF.

V usage is TRBV7-2 and J usage is TRBJ2-1; maybe TRBD2 (5 bases). Trimming left V 10 bases short and J 0 bases short, with 16 bases between. Germline assignment: CDR1 SGHTA and CDR2 FQGNSA. The CDR3 totals 15 residues. CDR3 nucleotides: TGTGCCACCCAAACGGGGTCCCCCTCCTACAATGAGCAGTTCTTC. It encodes CATQTGSPSYNEQFF.

The chain carries TRBV27 and TRBJ2-5; possible D gene TRBD1, 7 bases. The J call may be in error: the DNA end matches TRBJ2-7 better. From germline, CDR1 is MNHEY and CDR2 SMNVEV (reference sequence). The CDR3 length is 15 residues. CDR3 protein: CASSLRRGHIGEQYF. The CDR3 coding sequence is TGTGCCAGCAGTTTAAGGAGGGGGCATATCGGCGAGCAGTACTTC.

Of note for this clone: This may come from a read error, since a much larger clone is one base off. The CDR3 region has the DNA TGTGCCAGCAGTTTCGCAGGGGGCGAGCAGTACTTC. This sequence encodes CASSFAGGEQYF. The chain couples TRBV27 to TRBJ2-7; TRBD1 matches 7 bases. The J segment lost 6 bases and the V segment lost 3 bases, leaving 2 bases of the junction unmatched. The germline CDR1 and CDR2 sequences are MNHEY and SMNVEV (reference sequence). This CDR3 is 12 amino acids long.